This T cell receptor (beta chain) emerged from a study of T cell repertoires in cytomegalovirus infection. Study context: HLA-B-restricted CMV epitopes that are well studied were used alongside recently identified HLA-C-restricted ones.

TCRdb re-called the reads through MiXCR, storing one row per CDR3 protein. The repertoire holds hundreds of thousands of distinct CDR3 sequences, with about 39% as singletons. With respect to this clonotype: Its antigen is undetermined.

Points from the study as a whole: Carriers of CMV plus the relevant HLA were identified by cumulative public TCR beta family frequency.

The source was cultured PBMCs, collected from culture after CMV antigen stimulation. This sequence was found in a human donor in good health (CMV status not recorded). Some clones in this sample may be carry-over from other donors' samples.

CDR3 sequence (DNA): TGTGCCAGTAGTATAGATGGCTGGCCAGGCCCCTCCTCGCGGAGGGGCTACACCTTC. This translates into CASSIDGWPGPSSRRGYTF. V is TRBV19 and J is TRBJ1-2, with D hard to call. The CDR3 extends over 19 amino acids. V was shortened by 0 bases and J by 8 bases, with 28 bases between the two germline ends. The V gene's germline CDR1 is LNHDA and CDR2 SQIVND (reference sequence).